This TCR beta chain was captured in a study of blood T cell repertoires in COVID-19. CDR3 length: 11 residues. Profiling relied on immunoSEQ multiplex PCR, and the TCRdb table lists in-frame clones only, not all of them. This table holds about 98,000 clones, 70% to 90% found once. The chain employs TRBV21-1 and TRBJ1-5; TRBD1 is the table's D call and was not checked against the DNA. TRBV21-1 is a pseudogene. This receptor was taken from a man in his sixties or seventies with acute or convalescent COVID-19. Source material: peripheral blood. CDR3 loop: CASSFSQGLHF. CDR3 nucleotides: TGTGCCAGCAGCTTCTCCCAGGGTTTACATTTT.